The TCR beta chain described here comes from a study of T cells in tumors after PD-1 blockade. Study as a whole: Either cemiplimab 350 mg every 2 weeks or pembrolizumab 200 mg every 3 weeks was given. Broader study findings: Peripheral recruitment is suggested, as some novel exhausted tumor clones were in pre-treatment blood.

The protocol was immunoSEQ multiplex PCR, while the TCRdb copy is restricted to in-frame clones and leaves out a portion. Of some 25,000 clones listed, roughly 80% were seen once; the top ten hold roughly 12%. V trimming: 1 base; J trimming: 8 bases; junction bases outside the gene matches: 5. The CDR3 covers 15 residues. Looked up from germline, CDR1 is LGHDT and CDR2 is YNNKEL (reference sequence). As concerns this clone: The antigen remains undetermined.

The sequencing used PBMCs, collected after anti-PD-1 treatment. This clonotype was obtained from a human donor with basal cell carcinoma. V usage is TRBV3-1 (or the pseudogene TRBV3-2) and J usage is TRBJ2-4; 10 nucleotides line up with TRBD2. CDR3 sequence: CASSQGSGGADIQYF. The CDR3 nucleotides are TGTGCCAGCAGCCAAGGCAGCGGGGGGGCGGACATTCAGTACTTC.